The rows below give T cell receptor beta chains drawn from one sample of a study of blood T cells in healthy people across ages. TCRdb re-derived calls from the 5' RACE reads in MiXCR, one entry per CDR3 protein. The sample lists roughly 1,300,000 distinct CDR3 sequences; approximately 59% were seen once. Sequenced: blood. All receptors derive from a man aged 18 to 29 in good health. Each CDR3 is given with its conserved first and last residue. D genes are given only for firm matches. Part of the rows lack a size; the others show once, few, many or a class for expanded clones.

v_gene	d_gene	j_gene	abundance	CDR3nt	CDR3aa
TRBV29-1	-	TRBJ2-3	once	TGCAGCGTTGAAGATCGGACAAAACCGGGCCTCCTTGGAACAGATACGCAGTATTTT	CSVEDRTKPGLLGTDTQYF
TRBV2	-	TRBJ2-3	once	TGTGCCAGCAGTGGGTTCGATAGAAATACGCAGTATTTT	CASSGFDRNTQYF
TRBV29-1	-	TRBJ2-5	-	TGCAGCGTCCGGGACAACCAGATTGAGCAGTACTTC	CSVRDNQIEQYF
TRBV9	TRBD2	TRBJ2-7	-	TGTGCCAGCAGCGTTGGACTAGCGGGTTATGAGCAGTACTTC	CASSVGLAGYEQYF
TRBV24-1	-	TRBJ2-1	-	TGTGCCACCAGTGATCCCACACGGGGCGGAGGCTCCTACAATGAGCAGTTCTTC	CATSDPTRGGGSYNEQFF
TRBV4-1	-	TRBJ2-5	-	TGCGCCAGCAGCCAGGAGGGCAGATCCCAAGAGACCCAGTACTTC	CASSQEGRSQETQYF
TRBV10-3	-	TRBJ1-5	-	TGTGCCACCAAACAGGTTAATAGCAATCAGCCCCAGCATTTT	CATKQVNSNQPQHF
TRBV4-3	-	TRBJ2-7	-	TGCGCCAGCAGCCAGGGGGTCCTACTCGAGCAGTACTTC	CASSQGVLLEQYF
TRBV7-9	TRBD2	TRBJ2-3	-	TGTGCCAGCAGCCCGGCGGGGGGAGCCGATACGCAGTATTTT	CASSPAGGADTQYF
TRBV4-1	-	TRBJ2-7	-	TGCGTCAGCAGCCAAGATCTAGACGACAGATTCTACGAGCAGTACTTC	CVSSQDLDDRFYEQYF
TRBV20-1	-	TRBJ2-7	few	TGTAGTGCTAGCGAGCGGTTCCCCTACGAGCAGTACTTC	CSASERFPYEQYF
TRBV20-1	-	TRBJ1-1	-	TGCAGTGCTAGAGATGTCCATCATTGGGGGAACACTGAAGCTTTCTTT	CSARDVHHWGNTEAFF
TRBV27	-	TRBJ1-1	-	TGTGCCAGCAGTTTAGGGGGAGGCCCACCTGAAGCTTTCTTT	CASSLGGGPPEAFF
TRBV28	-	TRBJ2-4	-	TGTGCCAGCAGTTCCCAGACCAACTCGAGGGACATTCAGTACTTC	CASSSQTNSRDIQYF
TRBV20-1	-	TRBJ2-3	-	TGCAGTGCTACCCGACCCCTCGGGGGTTTGGTTACGCAGTATTTT	CSATRPLGGLVTQYF
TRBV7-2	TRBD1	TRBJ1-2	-	TGTGCCAGCAGCTTGAACAGGGGTGGCTACACCTTC	CASSLNRGGYTF
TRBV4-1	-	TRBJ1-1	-	TGCGCCAGCAGCCAATTGCAGGGAGTGGGGAGCACTGAAGCTTTCTTT	CASSQLQGVGSTEAFF
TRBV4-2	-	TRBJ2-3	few	TGTGCCAGCAGCCAAGGGGTGGGAGATACGCAGTATTTT	CASSQGVGDTQYF
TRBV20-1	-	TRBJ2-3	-	TGCAGTGCTAGGTCCCACGGGGGTTTGTCAGATACGCAGTATTTT	CSARSHGGLSDTQYF
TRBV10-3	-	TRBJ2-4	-	TGTGCCGTAGCAGACCGACTAGCCAAAAACATTCAGTACTTC	CAVADRLAKNIQYF
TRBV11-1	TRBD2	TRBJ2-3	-	TGTGCCAGCAGCCAACTAGCGGCAGTCCCAGATACGCAGTATTTT	CASSQLAAVPDTQYF
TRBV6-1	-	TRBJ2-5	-	TGTGCCAGCAGTGAAGCAGGGCGTGACCAAGAGACCCAGTACTTC	CASSEAGRDQETQYF
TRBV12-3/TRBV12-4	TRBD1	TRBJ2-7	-	TGTGCCAGCATACACAGGGGCTCCTACGAGCAGTACTTC	CASIHRGSYEQYF
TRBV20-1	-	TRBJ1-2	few	TGCAGCGAATATAGCAGGGATGGCTACACCTTC	CSEYSRDGYTF
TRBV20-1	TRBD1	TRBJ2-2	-	TGCAGTGCATCAACCGGGACAGGGGGCTTATTGGGCACCGGGGAGCTGTTTTTT	CSASTGTGGLLGTGELFF
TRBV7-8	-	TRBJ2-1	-	TGTGCCAGCAGCTTAGCGGGCGGGATTAACAATGAGCGGTTCTTC	CASSLAGGINNERFF
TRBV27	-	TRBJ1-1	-	TGTGCCAGCAGTTTAAAGGGGGGGGGGATGAACACTGAAGCTTTCTTT	CASSLKGGGMNTEAFF
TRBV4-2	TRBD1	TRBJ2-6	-	TGTGCCAGCAGCCCCACCCGGACAGGGGCTGGGGCCAACGTCCTGACTTTC	CASSPTRTGAGANVLTF
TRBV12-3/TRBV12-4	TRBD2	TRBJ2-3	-	TGTGCCAGCAGACCGAGCGGGAGCAGCACAGATACGCAGTATTTT	CASRPSGSSTDTQYF